The clone carrying this TCR beta chain was detected only once. The antigen remains undetermined. The sample comes from a study of blood T cells in healthy people across ages. Whole-study results and caveats: CMV status of donors was not determined, possibly confounding expanded clonotype changes.

Trimming cost V 7 bases and J 2 bases, with 21 bases left between them. CDR1 SEHNR and CDR2 FQNEAQ come from the germline V gene (reference sequence). The CDR3 consists of 17 residues. Combining a sample-barcoded 5' primer with a J-beta primer mix, a second PCR ran for roughly 6 to 12 cycles. Each CDR3 protein gets one entry after TCRdb re-called the 5' RACE reads with MiXCR. The sample holds approximately 770,000 distinct CDR3 sequences, 58% seen once. Collection of around 10 milliliters of peripheral blood was performed for each donor. This chain connects TRBV7-9 to TRBJ2-1, with D perhaps being TRBD1 or TRBD2 (5 bases each). The sequencing sample was made of blood. The receptor was isolated from a man aged 30 to 45 in good health. The CDR3 DNA is TGTGCCAGCAAAGGGGCCTACATAAGCGGTACCTACAATGAGCAGTTCTTC. It is translated as CASKGAYISGTYNEQFF.